This T cell receptor beta chain was captured by sequencing in a study of cytomegalovirus exposure and HLA in healthy donors. Broader study findings: Indistinguishable V segments, including TRBV6-2 and TRBV6-3, were excluded. Several of the most significant clusters appeared, in a later analysis, to be linked to common viral pathogens.

In regard to this clone: The antigen is not known.

Germline-derived CDR1 and CDR2 are LNHDA and SQIVND (reference sequence). The CDR3 runs 15 residues. V was cut by 3 bases and J by 4 bases, with 15 bases left in between. The PCR contained 60 Vbeta and 13 Jbeta primers. In the original processing: In a later analysis, the count reached 82 million or so unique TCR beta chains, with 10 million to 14 million shared. The method was immunoSEQ multiplex PCR; TCRdb's version includes in-frame clones alone and lacks a portion of them. Clonal size and the V and J genes are those of that table, whereas D and trimming came from the DNA. This sample has roughly 190,000 clones, with over 70% found just once.

The chain couples TRBV19 to TRBJ1-2; tentatively, D is TRBD1 (5 bases). The sequenced sample was PBMCs. The receptor was isolated from a man aged 50-59 years in good health and CMV-seronegative. The CDR3 coding sequence is TGTGCCAGTAGTATGCCCCAGGGATCAGTCTATGGCTACACCTTC. This sequence encodes CASSMPQGSVYGYTF.